These 30 T cell receptor beta chains share one sample of origin, sequenced in a study of cytomegalovirus exposure and HLA in healthy donors. It was with 60 Vbeta and 13 Jbeta primers that the PCR ran. Profiling relied on immunoSEQ multiplex PCR, and the TCRdb table lists in-frame clones only, not all of them. The sample consists of some 140,000 clones, more than 75% of them appearing once. The sequenced sample consisted of PBMCs. The origin of the receptors is a man aged 25 to 40 in good health and CMV-seropositive.

This chain links TRBV27 with TRBJ2-5; 8 bases map to TRBD1. CDR3 length: 14 residues. The germline V gene encodes CDR1 MNHEY and CDR2 SMNVEV (reference sequence). With V trimmed by 4 bases and J by 5 bases, 6 bases remained unmatched. CDR3 loop: CASSSQGAQETQYF. The CDR3 DNA reads TGTGCCAGCAGTTCCCAGGGGGCACAGGAGACCCAGTACTTC.

J is TRBJ2-5 and V is TRBV15; no firm D call. Germline V gene sequence: CDR1 LNHNV, CDR2 YYDKDF (reference sequence). CDR3 size: 16 residues. Trimming cost V 1 base and J 0 bases, with 12 bases left between them. CDR3 region: CATSRVPGWNQETQYF. CDR3 DNA: TGTGCCACCAGCAGAGTTCCCGGGTGGAACCAAGAGACCCAGTACTTC.

The chain carries TRBV6-5 and TRBJ2-7, with TRBD2 identical over 7 bases. The trim removed 6 bases at V and 3 bases at J, leaving 2 bases unmatched. In germline, CDR1 is MNHEY, CDR2 SVGAGI. The CDR3 is 12 residues long. The CDR3 region is CASSPSGYEQYF. The CDR3 bases are TGTGCCAGCAGCCCTAGCGGCTACGAGCAGTACTTC.

The J gene is TRBJ2-5, the V gene TRBV5-4, with a weak D call TRBD2 (5 bases). The CDR3 extends over 16 amino acids. Looked up from germline, CDR1 is SGHNT and CDR2 is YYREEE (reference sequence). Trimming left V 0 bases short and J 5 bases short, with 17 bases between. DNA of the CDR3: TGTGCCAGCAGCTTGGCCTGGGTGGGAGTGGCGGAGACCCAGTACTTC. Translated: CASSLAWVGVAETQYF.

The gene calls are TRBV6-1 and TRBJ2-7; D is possibly TRBD2 (6 bases). Germline lookup yields CDR1 MNHNS and CDR2 SASEGT. The germline V and J ends were trimmed by 4 bases and 0 bases, with 10 bases remaining between them. CDR3 length: 14 residues. The CDR3 DNA follows: TGTGCCAGCAGTGCGGGACTCGGCTCCTACGAGCAGTACTTC. Protein product: CASSAGLGSYEQYF.

This clone was counted a few times. The chain couples TRBV4-3 to TRBJ1-6; D may be TRBD1 (6 bases). The CDR3 length is 17 residues. V was trimmed by 0 bases and J by 6 bases, leaving 15 bases between them. CDR1 is LGHNA, CDR2 YSLEER, per germline. The DNA for the CDR3 is TGCGCCAGCAGCCAAGACCGGAAGGGCAGGGGTAATTCACCCCTCCACTTT. Translated, it gives CASSQDRKGRGNSPLHF.

This sequence joins TRBV7-9 and TRBJ1-1, with 9 bases that match TRBD1. The V gene end was trimmed by 7 bases and the J gene end by 5 bases; junction bases not matched to a gene: 5. The germline gives CDR1 SEHNR, CDR2 FQNEAQ (reference sequence). This CDR3 comprises 13 residues. The CDR3, as DNA: TGTGCCAGCACCTCGACAGGGGGGACTGAAGCTTTCTTT. Protein product: CASTSTGGTEAFF.

The rearrangement links TRBV7-9 to TRBJ2-7; possibly TRBD1 for D (5 bases). This CDR3 spans 14 amino acids. The germline V and J ends were trimmed by 1 base and 1 base, with 8 bases remaining between them. CDR1 and CDR2 (germline): SEHNR, FQNEAQ (reference sequence). CDR3 amino acids: CASSLERGSYEQYF. CDR3 nucleotides: TGTGCCAGCAGCTTAGAAAGGGGATCCTACGAGCAGTACTTC.

The CDR3: CASSYVLARYNEQFF. The CDR3 DNA is TGTGCCAGCAGTTACGTCCTAGCGCGTTACAATGAGCAGTTCTTC. V usage is TRBV6-5 and J usage is TRBJ2-1; D perhaps matches TRBD2 (6 bases). Per the germline V gene, CDR1 is MNHEY and CDR2 is SVGAGI. This CDR3 has 15 residues. V lost 2 bases and J 4 bases, leaving 12 bases between the germline ends.

This chain joins TRBV5-1 and TRBJ1-2; possible D gene TRBD1, 5 bases. CDR1 and CDR2 from the germline V gene are SGHRS and YFSETQ. Trimming stripped 1 base from V and 4 bases from J, with 17 bases between. The CDR3 spans 16 residues. CDR3 DNA: TGCGCCAGCAGCTTGTTTCGCGGGACGGCCAGCTATGGCTACACCTTC. Translated: CASSLFRGTASYGYTF.

This chain uses TRBV9 with TRBJ2-1, with TRBD2 as a possible D gene (6 bases). V lost 0 bases, J lost 9 bases, and 28 bases lay in between. CDR3 length: 19 amino acids. CDR1 and CDR2 from the germline V gene are SGDLS and YYNGEE. CDR3 sequence: CASSVVLNDRLSIGSEQFF. Here the CDR3 DNA reads TGTGCCAGCAGCGTAGTCCTAAATGACCGCCTTAGTATCGGGAGTGAGCAGTTCTTC.

CDR3 loop: CASSPTSGANTGELFF. DNA for the CDR3: TGTGCCAGCTCACCTACTAGCGGGGCGAACACCGGGGAGCTGTTTTTT. The rearrangement joins TRBV18 to TRBJ2-2; 10 bases agree with TRBD2. CDR3 length equals 16 residues. The V segment lost 3 bases and the J segment 0 bases; nucleotides outside the gene matches: 1. Germline CDR1 KGHSH, CDR2 LQKENI.

The gene calls are TRBV21-1 and TRBJ1-5; TRBD1 is the table's D call and was not checked against the DNA. TRBV21-1 is an annotated pseudogene. The CDR3 consists of 14 residues. CDR3 amino acids: CASSKGPRNQPQHF. For the CDR3, the DNA is TGTGCCAGCAGCAAAGGGCCCCGAAATCAGCCCCAGCATTTT.

The rearrangement joins TRBV4-1 to TRBJ1-1, with 9 bases fitting TRBD1. The CDR3 is 15 residues long. The junction had 5 bases not matched to a gene; V was cut back by 0 bases and J by 6 bases. CDR1 is MGHRA, CDR2 YSYEKL, per germline. The CDR3 DNA reads as TGCGCCAGCAGCCAAGACTCACAGGGGGCGGCTGAAGCTTTCTTT. This gives the protein CASSQDSQGAAEAFF.

The rearrangement uses TRBV30 and TRBJ1-5; 7 nucleotides agree with TRBD1. With 2 bases clipped from V and 6 bases from J, the junction kept 13 bases outside the gene matches. The CDR3 is 16 residues long. Germline CDR1 and CDR2: GTSNPN and SVGIG (reference sequence). CDR3 sequence reads: CAWSNPGQGVGQPQHF. The CDR3 nucleotides read TGTGCCTGGAGTAATCCCGGGCAGGGGGTTGGTCAGCCCCAGCATTTT.

This chain uses TRBV7-6 with TRBJ1-4; possible D gene TRBD1, 5 bases. Trimming took 4 bases from V and 0 from J, leaving 12 bases between them. CDR3 size: 16 residues. Germline CDR1 is SGHVS and CDR2 is FNYEAQ. The CDR3 DNA reads as TGTGCCAGCAGCTCTCCTGACAGTGCAACTAATGAAAAACTGTTTTTT. Protein product: CASSSPDSATNEKLFF. Complete variable domain (other parts from reference TRBV7-6 and TRBJ1-4): GAGVSQSPRYKVTKRGQDVALRCDPISGHVSLYWYRQALGQGPEFLTYFNYEAQQDKSGLPNDRFSAERPEGSISTLTIQRTEQRDSAMYRCASSSPDSATNEKLFFGSGTQLSVL.

V is TRBV13 and J is TRBJ2-1, with D perhaps TRBD1 (5 bases). CDR1 is PRHDT, CDR2 FYEKMQ, per germline (reference sequence). The V gene lost 5 bases and the J gene lost 10 bases, with 9 bases spanning the gap. The CDR3 covers 11 residues. DNA for the CDR3: TGTGCCAGCAGCACCCACAGGGAGCAGTTCTTC. It yields the protein CASSTHREQFF.

The rearrangement links TRBV5-4 to TRBJ2-3; 9 nucleotides align to TRBD2. CDR1 is SGHNT, CDR2 YYREEE, per germline (reference sequence). The CDR3 has 16 amino acids. With 1 base clipped from V and 0 bases from J, the junction kept 3 bases outside the gene matches. The CDR3 DNA reads TGTGCCAGCAGCTTGAAGCTAGCGGGAAGCACAGATACGCAGTATTTT. It is translated as CASSLKLAGSTDTQYF.

The rearrangement links TRBV29-1 to TRBJ1-1, with D tentatively TRBD1 (5 bases). This CDR3 is 12 amino acids long. CDR1 and CDR2 from the germline V gene are SQVTM and ANQGSEA. V lost 6 bases to trimming and J lost 1 base, with 9 bases between them. This CDR3 reads CSVGLRNTEAFF. The CDR3 DNA reads as TGCAGCGTGGGACTTAGGAACACTGAAGCTTTCTTT.

The sample holds a few counts of this clone. V gene TRBV6-5 combines with J gene TRBJ1-2; D is ambiguous. Trimming removed 7 bases from V and 5 bases from J, with 8 bases in between. The CDR3 has 11 amino acids. Germline values: CDR1 MNHEY, CDR2 SVGAGI. The CDR3 spells CASKGRYGYTF. In nucleotides, the CDR3 is TGTGCCAGCAAAGGGAGGTATGGCTACACCTTC.

This chain joins TRBV30 and TRBJ2-3, with 11 bases matching TRBD2. The CDR3 totals 18 residues. With 0 bases clipped from V and 4 bases from J, the junction kept 12 bases outside the gene matches. CDR1 is GTSNPN, CDR2 SVGIG, per germline (reference sequence). The DNA of the CDR3 is TGTGCCTGGAGTGTACTTAGCCCTAGCGGGGGGCTCGCAGATACGCAGTATTTT. Translation gives CAWSVLSPSGGLADTQYF.

V and J are TRBV19 and TRBJ2-7; D is possibly TRBD2 (6 bases). The CDR3 is 15 amino acids. Trimming removed 2 bases at V and 5 bases at J, with 16 bases between. CDR1 and CDR2 from the germline V gene are LNHDA and SQIVND (reference sequence). CDR3 loop: CASSIFGGSQNEQYF. The DNA for the CDR3 is TGTGCCAGTAGTATATTTGGGGGGAGTCAGAACGAGCAGTACTTC.

The chain links TRBV7-9 to TRBJ1-1; TRBD1 is a possible D gene (5 bases). This CDR3 region has 15 residues. V dropped 0 bases and J dropped 0 bases, with 8 bases sitting between them. The V gene's germline CDR1 is SEHNR and CDR2 FQNEAQ (reference sequence). The CDR3 sequence is CASSLALRVNTEAFF. The CDR3 DNA is TGTGCCAGCAGCTTAGCACTCAGGGTGAACACTGAAGCTTTCTTT.

The V gene is TRBV6-5, the J gene TRBJ2-1; 7 bases align to TRBD1. The junction had 11 bases not matched to a gene; V was cut back by 4 bases and J by 5 bases. The germline V gene has CDR1 MNHEY and CDR2 SVGAGI. The CDR3 sequence is 16 residues long. CDR3 in DNA: TGTGCCAGCAGTTCCCGGACAGGACGCAGAAACAATGAGCAGTTCTTC. Translating gives CASSSRTGRRNNEQFF.

This sequence joins TRBV7-9 and TRBJ2-5, with TRBD2 matching 16 bases. CDR3 length: 19 residues. Germline V lookup: CDR1 SEHNR, CDR2 FQNEAQ (reference sequence). With V trimmed by 1 base and J by 2 bases, 7 bases remained unmatched. In DNA form, the CDR3 reads TGTGCCAGCAGCTTAGGAGGGACTAGCGGGAGGGCCGGGCAAGAGACCCAGTACTTC. It is translated as CASSLGGTSGRAGQETQYF.

The rearrangement links TRBV5-5 to TRBJ1-5; 11 bases align to TRBD1. This CDR3 region has 15 residues. Germline CDR1 SGHKS, CDR2 YYEKEE (reference sequence). J was trimmed by 6 bases and V by 0 bases; bases with no gene match: 2. Here the CDR3 reads CASSLGDRGIQPQHF. CDR3 bases: TGTGCCAGCAGCTTGGGGGACAGGGGGATTCAGCCCCAGCATTTT.

The sample holds a few counts of this clone. This chain links TRBV5-1 with TRBJ1-1; TRBD1 aligns across 7 bases. The CDR3 spans 15 residues. V dropped 8 bases and J dropped 1; count of bases not matched to a gene: 11. Germline V lookup: CDR1 SGHRS, CDR2 YFSETQ. The CDR3 sequence is CASSKQGNGNTEAFF. DNA for the CDR3: TGCGCCAGTAGTAAACAGGGGAATGGGAACACTGAAGCTTTCTTT.

V is TRBV4-1 and J is TRBJ1-6; D gene unclear. V dropped 1 base and J dropped 8 bases, with 9 bases sitting between them. This CDR3 region has 14 residues. The germline gives CDR1 MGHRA, CDR2 YSYEKL. CDR3 DNA: TGCGCCAGCAGCCAAGGGCACGGAGATTCACCCCTCCACTTT. This codes for CASSQGHGDSPLHF.

The genes are TRBV6-1 and TRBJ1-5, with D maybe TRBD1 (5 bases). Trimming removed 8 bases from V and 0 bases from J, with 11 bases in between. CDR3 size: 14 residues. CDR1 is MNHNS and CDR2 is SASEGT in the germline V gene. The CDR3 region has the DNA TGTGCCAGCGACAGACAGCTTAGCAATCAGCCCCAGCATTTT. Translated, it gives CASDRQLSNQPQHF.

The chain recombines TRBV12-5 with TRBJ2-1; D may be TRBD2 (6 bases). Germline loops: CDR1 LGHNT, CDR2 FRNRAP. The CDR3 contains 16 residues. V lost 7 bases and J 9 bases, leaving 25 bases between the germline ends. As DNA, the CDR3 is TGTGCTAGTGCCACCACAAGGCCTAGCGCCCTCGGTGAGCAGTTCTTC. Protein product: CASATTRPSALGEQFF.